This TCR beta chain was recovered during a study of CD8 T cells in Susac syndrome. Reverse transcription of roughly 0.5 to 1 ug RNA was carried out with random hexamers. From the immunoSEQ multiplex PCR reads, TCRdb called clonotypes with MiXCR, one entry per CDR3 protein. The table lists roughly 200,000 distinct CDR3 sequences, 93% of them singletons. CD8+ and CD4+ blood T cells underwent TCR beta sequencing. The CD8+ and CD4+ T cells were negatively isolated, with the TEMRA cells enriched by FACS. CDR1 is MGHDK and CDR2 is SYGVNS in the germline V gene. Germline trimming cut 4 bases from V and 7 bases from J; bases unmatched to any gene: 6. The CDR3 runs to 14 residues. This clonotype was detected only once.

The sequenced sample was CD4+ T cells from PBMCs. The rearrangement uses TRBV25-1 and TRBJ2-5; 10 nucleotides line up with TRBD1. This TCR came from a human donor in good health. CDR3 sequence reads: CASSGTGGLRTQYF. The CDR3 DNA reads TGTGCCAGCAGTGGGACAGGGGGATTAAGGACCCAGTACTTC. Full variable domain (outside the CDR3, taken from reference TRBV25-1 and TRBJ2-5): EADIYQTPRYLVIGTGKKITLECSQTMGHDKMYWYQQDPGMELHLIHYSYGVNSTEKGDLSSESTVSRIRTEHFPLTLESARPSHTSQYLCASSGTGGLRTQYFGPGTRLLVL.